A single sample is the source of the 25 T cell receptor beta chains below, sequenced in a study of CXCR3-negative and CXCR3-positive naive CD8 T cells. Their antigens are not known. Notes on the study in general: Naive cells positive for CXCR3 carried more hydrophobic TRB CDR3s than CXCR3-negative ones.

Through 5' RACE with UMI labels, the TRB cDNA libraries were prepared. TCRdb processed the 5' RACE reads again and assigns one entry to each CDR3 protein, with no DNA. Recorded for this sample: over 95,000 distinct CDR3 sequences. Specimen: naive CXCR3+ CD8+ T cells from blood. Documented subset: CD45RO-CCR7+CD27+CD95- naive CD8+ T cells expressing CXCR3 (TNR3+). The receptors were gathered from a human donor in good health. Some clones in this sample may be carry-over from other donors' samples.

The chain links TRBV29-1 to TRBJ2-7; no DNA is available, so the TRBD1 call from TCRdb remains unchecked. Germline CDR1 SQVTM, CDR2 ANQGSEA. This CDR3 comprises 14 residues. Here the CDR3 reads CSVRDGGGSPEQYF.

This chain uses TRBV4-3 with TRBJ1-3. The CDR3 length is 15 residues. The V gene's germline CDR1 is LGHNA and CDR2 YSLEER. Here the CDR3 reads CASSQDRGGSNTIYF.

V is TRBV12-3 or TRBV12-4 and J is TRBJ2-7; TCRdb outputs TRBD1, but without DNA this stays unchecked. This CDR3 spans 14 amino acids. The CDR3 loop is CASSPDGGSYEQYF.

This chain joins TRBV7-9 and TRBJ2-3; TCRdb indicates TRBD2, and absent DNA this call remains unverified. The CDR3 has 16 residues. CDR1 is SEHNR, CDR2 FQNEAQ, per germline (reference sequence). This CDR3 reads CASSFPLAGTTDTQYF.

CDR3 amino acids: CASSSQVSSDYEQYF. The chain is built from TRBV7-9 and TRBJ2-7; as DNA is missing, the TRBD2 call by TCRdb cannot be tested. Germline CDR1 SEHNR, CDR2 FQNEAQ (reference sequence). The CDR3 runs to 15 residues. The whole variable domain, remainder taken from reference TRBV7-9 and TRBJ2-7, is DTGVSQNPRHKITKRGQNVTFRCDPISEHNRLYWYRQTLGQGPEFLTYFQNEAQLEKSRLLSDRFSAERPKGSFSTLEIQRTEQGDSAMYLCASSSQVSSDYEQYFGPGTRLTVT.

The CDR3 protein is CASSLVGSPYNEQFF. The chain has TRBV7-9 and TRBJ2-1. From germline, CDR1 is SEHNR and CDR2 FQNEAQ (reference sequence). The CDR3 is made up of 15 amino acids.

This chain joins TRBV29-1 and TRBJ2-7. CDR1 and CDR2 (germline): SQVTM, ANQGSEA. The CDR3 is made up of 12 amino acids. This CDR3 is CSVGRGSYEQYF.

This CDR3 reads CASSYSSGWGQEANYGYTF. The chain uses TRBV6-5 and TRBJ1-2; TCRdb indicates TRBD1, and absent DNA this call remains unverified. From germline, CDR1 is MNHEY and CDR2 SVGAGI. CDR3 length: 19 amino acids.

The V call is TRBV28, the J call TRBJ2-5; TCRdb's D gene call, TRBD1, goes unchecked for lack of DNA. CDR1 is MDHEN and CDR2 is SYDVKM in the germline V gene. The CDR3 loop spans 13 amino acids. The CDR3 is CASSVVQGETQYF.

The rearrangement uses TRBV12-3 or TRBV12-4 and TRBJ1-1. The CDR3 is made up of 18 amino acids. The CDR3 reads CASSTPLGYGRGNTEAFF.

The chain uses TRBV25-1 and TRBJ1-4. The CDR3 is 13 residues long. The germline gives CDR1 MGHDK, CDR2 SYGVNS. CDR3 in amino acids: CASSVGIDEKLFF.

The gene calls are TRBV14 and TRBJ1-6; TCRdb picks TRBD1, but there is no DNA to check that call. The CDR3 is 18 residues long. Per germline, CDR1 SGHDN and CDR2 FVKESK. This CDR3 is CASSHKNRDSSYNSPLHF. The entire variable domain, with the rest obtained from reference TRBV14 and TRBJ1-6, is as follows: EAGVTQFPSHSVIEKGQTVTLRCDPISGHDNLYWYRRVMGKEIKFLLHFVKESKQDESGMPNNRFLAERTGGTYSTLKVQPAELEDSGVYFCASSHKNRDSSYNSPLHFGNGTRLTVT.

The rearrangement uses TRBV28 and TRBJ1-5. The CDR3 is made up of 13 amino acids. The germline CDR1 and CDR2 sequences are MDHEN and SYDVKM. CDR3 loop: CASSTEDNQPQHF.

The V call is TRBV7-9, the J call TRBJ2-2. Germline V gene lookup returns CDR1 SEHNR and CDR2 FQNEAQ (reference sequence). There are 13 residues in the CDR3. The CDR3 here is CASSPRATGELFF.

The chain uses TRBV4-2 and TRBJ2-3. The CDR3 loop spans 16 amino acids. Germline values: CDR1 LGHNA, CDR2 YNFKEQ. CDR3 residues: CASSQDGEHSTDTQYF.

The chain is built from TRBV27 and TRBJ2-5. The germline CDR1 and CDR2 sequences are MNHEY and SMNVEV (reference sequence). The CDR3 has 14 amino acids. The CDR3 reads CASSLSIGQETQYF.

This sequence joins TRBV20-1 and TRBJ2-2; TCRdb's D call, TRBD2, is unchecked because there is no DNA. CDR3 length equals 18 residues. CDR1 and CDR2 (germline): DFQATT, SNEGSKA (reference sequence). CDR3 sequence: CSASGLAGGRWVTGELFF.

The chain carries TRBV3-1 and TRBJ2-1; without DNA, the TCRdb call of TRBD1 cannot be checked. CDR3 length equals 12 residues. CDR1 is LGHDT and CDR2 is YNNKEL in the germline V gene (reference sequence). The chain's CDR3 is CASSGGDVWQFF.

This chain connects TRBV4-3 to TRBJ2-1; as DNA is missing, the TRBD2 call by TCRdb cannot be tested. The CDR3 consists of 17 residues. From germline, CDR1 is LGHNA and CDR2 YSLEER. The CDR3 protein is CASSQWDPRDGRDEQFF.

The rearrangement joins TRBV12-3 or TRBV12-4 to TRBJ2-3. This CDR3 contains 15 residues. The CDR3 sequence is CASSPYGLGTDTQYF.

The rearrangement joins TRBV20-1 to TRBJ2-7; TCRdb lists TRBD1, though no DNA is available to test this call. The CDR3 length is 14 residues. From germline, CDR1 is DFQATT and CDR2 SNEGSKA (reference sequence). CDR3 region: CSAERPGQGYEQYF.

The chain carries TRBV4-1 and TRBJ2-2; TCRdb names TRBD2, which stays unverified in the absence of DNA. The CDR3 extends over 17 amino acids. CDR1 and CDR2 from the germline V gene are MGHRA and YSYEKL. The CDR3: CASSQAHSQLRTGELFF.

This chain uses TRBV4-3 with TRBJ1-1; TCRdb returns TRBD1, unconfirmable since there is no DNA. This CDR3 has 15 residues. Germline lookup yields CDR1 LGHNA and CDR2 YSLEER. CDR3 in amino acids: CASSRSRTGDTEAFF.

The rearrangement uses TRBV28 and TRBJ2-1. CDR3 length: 13 residues. The V gene's germline CDR1 is MDHEN and CDR2 SYDVKM. CDR3 sequence reads: CASRFRSYNEQFF.

The V gene is TRBV2, the J gene TRBJ2-3; with no DNA, the TCRdb D assignment of TRBD2 cannot be verified. This CDR3 spans 16 amino acids. The V gene's germline CDR1 is SNHLY and CDR2 FYNNEI. The chain's CDR3 is CASSEGWTSSTDTQYF.